This TCR beta chain originates from a study of blood T cell repertoires in COVID-19. Study-level background: Spain, Italy and the United States supplied samples that represented acute and convalescent COVID-19. The cDNA or gDNA used as material had been derived from T cells, B-cell-depleted T cells, or PBMCs.

Original methodology: Reference gene primer amplification gave nucleated cell count estimates. Produced via immunoSEQ multiplex PCR; TCRdb's table is partial and in-frame only. The D gene and trimming were derived from the DNA, and the V and J assignments and clone size from that table. In the table there are under 80,000 clones, 65% to 90% of which are singletons. Comment on this clone: At one of its ends the junction is not consistent with the germline gene, which may arise from a read error.

In germline, CDR1 is LNHDA, CDR2 SQIVND (reference sequence). This CDR3 region has 16 residues. This chain uses TRBV19 with TRBJ1-5; TRBD1 matches at 10 bases. The TCR originated in a woman aged 60-75 years with acute or convalescent COVID-19. Sample: peripheral blood. Written as DNA, the CDR3 is TGTGCCAGCCTCCGGGACAGGGGTGCTAGCAATCAGTCCCAGCATTTT. This gives the protein CASLRDRGASNQSQHF.